This T cell receptor (beta chain) was sequenced for a study of blood T cell repertoires in COVID-19. Study overall: COVID-19 samples, acute and convalescent, were from the United States, Italy and Spain.

Generated by immunoSEQ multiplex PCR, the TCRdb table keeps only in-frame clones and is missing some. The table includes 150,000 to 190,000 clones, about 88% detected once. With V trimmed by 4 bases and J by 5 bases, 5 bases remained unmatched. CDR1 is LGHNA and CDR2 is YNFKEQ in the germline V gene. The length of the CDR3 is 15 residues. The sequencing input was peripheral blood. This TCR came from a woman in her sixties or seventies with acute or convalescent COVID-19. The chain couples TRBV4-2 to TRBJ2-5; 12 nucleotides agree with TRBD2. The CDR3 DNA reads TGTGCCAGCAGCCTGGCTAGCGGGGGGGTTGAGACCCAGTACTTC. Its protein product is CASSLASGGVETQYF.